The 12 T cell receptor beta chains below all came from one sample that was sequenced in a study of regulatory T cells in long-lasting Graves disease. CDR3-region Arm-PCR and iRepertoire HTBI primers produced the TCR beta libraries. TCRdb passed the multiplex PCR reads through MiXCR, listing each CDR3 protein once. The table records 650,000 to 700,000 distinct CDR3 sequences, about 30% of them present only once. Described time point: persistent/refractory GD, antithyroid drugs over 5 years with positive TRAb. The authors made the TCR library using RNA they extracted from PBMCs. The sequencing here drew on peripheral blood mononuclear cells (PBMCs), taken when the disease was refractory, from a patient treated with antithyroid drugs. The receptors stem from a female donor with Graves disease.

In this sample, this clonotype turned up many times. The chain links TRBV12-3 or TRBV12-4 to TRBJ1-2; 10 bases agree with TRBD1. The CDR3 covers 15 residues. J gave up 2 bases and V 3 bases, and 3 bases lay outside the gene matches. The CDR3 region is CASSFQGQGNYGYTF. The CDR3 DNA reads TGTGCCAGCAGTTTTCAGGGACAGGGGAACTATGGCTACACCTTC.

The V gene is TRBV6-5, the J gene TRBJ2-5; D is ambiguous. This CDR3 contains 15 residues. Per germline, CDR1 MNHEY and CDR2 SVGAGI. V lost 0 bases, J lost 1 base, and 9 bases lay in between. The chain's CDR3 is CASSYSRLLQETQYF. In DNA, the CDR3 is TGTGCCAGCAGTTACTCGAGACTTCTCCAAGAGACCCAGTACTTC.

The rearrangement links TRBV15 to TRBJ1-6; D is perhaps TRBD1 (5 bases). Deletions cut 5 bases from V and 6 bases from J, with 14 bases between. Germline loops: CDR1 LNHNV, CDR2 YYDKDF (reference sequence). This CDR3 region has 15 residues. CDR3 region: CATSRDLSGNSPLHF. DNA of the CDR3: TGTGCCACCAGCCGGGACTTGTCGGGTAATTCACCCCTCCACTTT.

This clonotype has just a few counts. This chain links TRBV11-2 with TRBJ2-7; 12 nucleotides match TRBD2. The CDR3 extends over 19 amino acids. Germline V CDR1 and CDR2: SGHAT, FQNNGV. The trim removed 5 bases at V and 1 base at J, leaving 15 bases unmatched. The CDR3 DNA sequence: TGTGCCAGCAGCCCAAAGACTAGCGGGAGCATTTTGGCGTCCTACGAGCAGTACTTC. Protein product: CASSPKTSGSILASYEQYF. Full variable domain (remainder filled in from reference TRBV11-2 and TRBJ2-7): EAGVAQSPRYKIIEKRQSVAFWCNPISGHATLYWYQQILGQGPKLLIQFQNNGVVDDSQLPKDRFSAERLKGVDSTLKIQPAKLEDSAVYLCASSPKTSGSILASYEQYFGPGTRLTVT.

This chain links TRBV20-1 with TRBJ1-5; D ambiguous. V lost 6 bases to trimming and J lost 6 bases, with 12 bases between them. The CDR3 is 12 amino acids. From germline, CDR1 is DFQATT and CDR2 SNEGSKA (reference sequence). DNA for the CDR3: TGCAGTGCGGGGAGGTCGGCTCAGCCCCAGCATTTT. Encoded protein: CSAGRSAQPQHF.

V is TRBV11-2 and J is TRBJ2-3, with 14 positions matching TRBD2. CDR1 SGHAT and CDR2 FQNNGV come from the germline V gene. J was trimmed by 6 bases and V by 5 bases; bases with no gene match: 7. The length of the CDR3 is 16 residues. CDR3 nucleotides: TGTGCCAGCAGCAAACCCGGGACTAGCGGGAGCGATACGCAGTATTTT. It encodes CASSKPGTSGSDTQYF.

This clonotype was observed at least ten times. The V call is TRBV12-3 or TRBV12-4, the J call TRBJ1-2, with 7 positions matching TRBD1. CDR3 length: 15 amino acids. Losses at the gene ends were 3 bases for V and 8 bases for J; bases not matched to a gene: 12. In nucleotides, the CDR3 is TGTGCCAGCAGTTTGGCCCGACAGGGTAGTCGGGGCTACACCTTC. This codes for CASSLARQGSRGYTF.

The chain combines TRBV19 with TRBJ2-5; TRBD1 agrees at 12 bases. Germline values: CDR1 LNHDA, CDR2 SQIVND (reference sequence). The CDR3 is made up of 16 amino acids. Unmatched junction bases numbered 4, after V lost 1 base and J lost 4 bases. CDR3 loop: CASSIAGTGGTETQYF. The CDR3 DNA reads TGTGCCAGTAGTATAGCCGGGACAGGGGGCACAGAGACCCAGTACTTC.

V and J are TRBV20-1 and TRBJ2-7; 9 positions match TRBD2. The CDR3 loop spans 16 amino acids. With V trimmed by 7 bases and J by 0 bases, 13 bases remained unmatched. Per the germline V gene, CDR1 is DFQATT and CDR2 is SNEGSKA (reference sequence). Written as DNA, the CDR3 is TGCAGTGGTAAGAGCGATAGCGGGAGCAGCTCCTACGAGCAGTACTTC. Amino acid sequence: CSGKSDSGSSSYEQYF.

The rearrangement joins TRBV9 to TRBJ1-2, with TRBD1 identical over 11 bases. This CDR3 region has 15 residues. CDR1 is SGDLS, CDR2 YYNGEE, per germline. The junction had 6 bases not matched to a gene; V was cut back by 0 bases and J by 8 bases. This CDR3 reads CASSVAGQGARGYTF. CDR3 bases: TGTGCCAGCAGCGTAGCAGGACAGGGGGCGAGGGGCTACACCTTC.

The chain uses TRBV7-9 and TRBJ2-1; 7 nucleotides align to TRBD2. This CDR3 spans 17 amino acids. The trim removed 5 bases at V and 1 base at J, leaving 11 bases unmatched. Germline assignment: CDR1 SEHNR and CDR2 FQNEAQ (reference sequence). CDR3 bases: TGTGCCAGCAGCCGTGCTAGCGGAACTCTTTCCTACAATGAGCAGTTCTTC. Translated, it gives CASSRASGTLSYNEQFF. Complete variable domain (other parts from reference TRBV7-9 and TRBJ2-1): DTGVSQNPRHKITKRGQNVTFRCDPISEHNRLYWYRQTLGQGPEFLTYFQNEAQLEKSRLLSDRFSAERPKGSFSTLEIQRTEQGDSAMYLCASSRASGTLSYNEQFFGPGTRLTVL.

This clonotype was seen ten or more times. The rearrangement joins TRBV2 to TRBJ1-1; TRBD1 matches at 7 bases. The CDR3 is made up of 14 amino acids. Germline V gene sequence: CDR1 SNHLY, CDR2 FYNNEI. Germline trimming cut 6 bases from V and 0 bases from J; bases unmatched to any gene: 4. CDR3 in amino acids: CASSVDRMNTEAFF. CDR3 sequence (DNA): TGTGCCAGCAGCGTGGACAGGATGAACACTGAAGCTTTCTTT. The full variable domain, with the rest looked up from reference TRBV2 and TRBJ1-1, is EPEVTQTPSHQVTQMGQEVILRCVPISNHLYFYWYRQILGQKVEFLVSFYNNEISEKSEIFDDQFSVERPDGSNFTLKIRSTKLEDSAMYFCASSVDRMNTEAFFGQGTRLTVV.